The TCR beta chain described here comes from a study of T cell clonality in common variable immunodeficiency. Overall study results and limits: Compared with healthy controls, CVID subjects showed increased TCRbeta clonality, mostly in about a third.

The data were produced by immunoSEQ multiplex PCR, yet TCRdb's version contains in-frame clones alone and is incomplete. The sample was found to contain about 52,000 clones, and every one recurs. This CDR3 region has 15 residues. Germline V gene lookup returns CDR1 SGHVS and CDR2 FQNEAQ. This clone was seen ten or more times. The antigen is undetermined. Sequencing ends 3 residues short of the CDR3 end; the germline J gene provides the rest. This clonotype originated in a person aged 18-70 years in good health. The chain has TRBV7-8 and TRBJ1-1; 9 positions agree with TRBD1. The sequenced sample was peripheral blood mononuclear cells. Here the CDR3 reads CASSPQTRGQGRAFF. The part of the CDR3 DNA that was read is TGTGCCAGCAGCCCACAGACGCGGGGACAGGGACGA. The complete variable domain, with remaining parts taken from reference TRBV7-8 and TRBJ1-1, reads GAGVSQSPRYKVAKRGQDVALRCDPISGHVSLFWYQQALGQGPEFLTYFQNEAQLDKSGLPSDRFFAERPEGSVSTLKIQRTQQEDSAVYLCASSPQTRGQGRAFFGQGTRLTVV.